This is a list of T cell receptor beta chains from one sample in a study of blood T cells in healthy people across ages. TCRdb processed the 5' RACE reads anew with MiXCR; each CDR3 protein has one entry. The sample holds some 1.1 million distinct CDR3 sequences, roughly two fifths seen once. The sequenced sample was blood. These receptors originate from a young man in good health. Each CDR3 is given with its conserved first and last residue. A D gene is named only where the DNA matches it firmly. A row's size may be missing; if present it is once, few, many or a size class.

clone size,D gene,V gene,J gene,CDR3 protein,CDR3 DNA
NA,NA,TRBV12-3/TRBV12-4,TRBJ1-4,CASSGNEKLFF,TGTGCCAGCAGTGGGAATGAAAAACTGTTTTTT
NA,NA,TRBV29-1,TRBJ2-3,CSAYENTQYF,TGCAGCGCCTATGAGAATACGCAGTATTTT
few,NA,TRBV27,TRBJ2-6,CASSLNVGSGANVLTF,TGTGCCAGCAGCTTGAATGTTGGCTCTGGGGCCAACGTCCTGACTTTC
NA,NA,TRBV7-6,TRBJ1-2,CASSLMLGTPEVNYGYTF,TGTGCCAGCAGCTTAATGTTGGGGACACCCGAAGTCAACTATGGCTACACCTTC
NA,TRBD1,TRBV29-1,TRBJ2-7,CSAASGQGSYEQYF,TGCAGCGCAGCTTCGGGACAGGGGTCCTACGAGCAGTACTTC
few,TRBD2,TRBV9,TRBJ2-3,CASSVAGGTADTQYF,TGTGCCAGCAGCGTAGCGGGGGGGACGGCAGATACGCAGTATTTT
NA,NA,TRBV6-6,TRBJ2-1,CASSYRGGMYNEQFF,TGTGCCAGCAGTTACCGAGGTGGGATGTACAATGAGCAGTTCTTC
NA,NA,TRBV21-1,TRBJ2-7,CASSIPGTLETSSYNEQYF,TGTGCCAGCAGCATTCCCGGGACCCTAGAAACCTCCTCCTACAATGAGCAGTACTTC
NA,TRBD2,TRBV7-2,TRBJ2-1,CANSPRLAAQYNEQFF,TGTGCCAACAGCCCCCGACTAGCGGCTCAATACAATGAGCAGTTCTTC
few,NA,TRBV6-2/TRBV6-3,TRBJ2-7,CASNSRRYEQYF,TGTGCCAGCAACTCTAGGAGGTACGAGCAGTACTTC
few,NA,TRBV4-3,TRBJ2-7,CASSPQAVAGTYEQYF,TGCGCCAGCAGCCCTCAAGCGGTGGCTGGAACCTACGAGCAGTACTTC
NA,TRBD1,TRBV12-3/TRBV12-4,TRBJ2-1,CASRNTGDYEQFF,TGTGCCAGCAGGAATACAGGGGATTACGAGCAGTTCTTC
few,NA,TRBV20-1,TRBJ2-3,CSAIRDSPSVTDTQYF,TGCAGTGCCATCCGGGACTCTCCTTCCGTCACAGATACGCAGTATTTT
NA,NA,TRBV20-1,TRBJ2-1,CSASYRAASNEQFF,TGCAGTGCTAGCTACAGGGCGGCGAGCAATGAGCAGTTCTTC
NA,NA,TRBV24-1,TRBJ1-1,CATSDADRNTEAFF,TGTGCCACCAGTGACGCGGACAGGAACACTGAAGCTTTCTTT
many,NA,TRBV20-1,TRBJ1-2,CSANLLSYGYTF,TGCAGTGCCAACTTGCTGTCCTATGGCTACACCTTC
few,NA,TRBV15,TRBJ2-3,CATCLARRSTDTQYF,TGTGCCACCTGCCTAGCGCGGAGGAGCACAGATACGCAGTATTTT
NA,NA,TRBV7-2,TRBJ2-5,CASSVHLGVAQETQYF,TGTGCCAGCAGCGTTCACCTTGGGGTAGCCCAAGAGACCCAGTACTTC
few,NA,TRBV12-5,TRBJ2-7,CASRGPLSYEQYF,TGTGCTAGCCGGGGCCCCCTATCCTACGAGCAGTACTTC
NA,TRBD2,TRBV12-3/TRBV12-4,TRBJ2-1,CASSLESGGTGAEQFF,TGTGCCAGCAGTTTAGAGAGCGGGGGGACCGGGGCCGAGCAGTTCTTC
few,TRBD1,TRBV6-2/TRBV6-3,TRBJ1-1,CASSHRGEGAEAFF,TGTGCCAGCAGTCACAGGGGGGAAGGGGCTGAAGCTTTCTTT
NA,TRBD1,TRBV27,TRBJ2-3,CASSLYGTVSSTDTQYF,TGTGCCAGCAGTTTGTATGGGACAGTATCAAGCACAGATACGCAGTATTTT
NA,NA,TRBV2,TRBJ2-7,CASSEGQGDYEQYF,TGTGCCAGCAGTGAAGGGCAGGGCGACTACGAGCAGTACTTC
few,TRBD1,TRBV12-3/TRBV12-4,TRBJ1-1,CASSGDRGLTEAFF,TGTGCCAGCAGTGGGGACAGGGGCTTGACTGAAGCTTTCTTT
few,NA,TRBV20-1,TRBJ2-1,CSAYPEEGAHNEQFF,TGCAGTGCCTACCCTGAGGAGGGGGCTCACAATGAGCAGTTCTTC
many,TRBD1,TRBV12-3/TRBV12-4,TRBJ1-2,CASSSGQGSVYGYTF,TGTGCCAGCAGTTCCGGACAGGGTTCGGTCTATGGCTACACCTTC
NA,TRBD1,TRBV11-1,TRBJ2-1,CASSFSGTGSCNEQFF,TGTGCCAGCAGCTTCTCCGGGACAGGGTCTTGCAATGAGCAGTTCTTC
many,NA,TRBV5-1,TRBJ2-1,CASSLGQVYNEQFF,TGCGCCAGCAGCTTGGGGCAGGTATACAATGAGCAGTTCTTC
many,NA,TRBV18,TRBJ2-3,CATNRQENTDTQYF,TGTGCCACCAACCGACAGGAGAACACAGATACGCAGTATTTT
few,NA,TRBV13,TRBJ1-2,CASSFDGPYGYTF,TGTGCCAGCAGCTTCGATGGACCCTATGGCTACACCTTC
NA,NA,TRBV6-5,TRBJ1-1,CASSYLGLRTEAFF,TGTGCCAGCAGTTACCTCGGATTGCGGACTGAAGCTTTCTTT
few,NA,TRBV27,TRBJ1-2,CASSSYPRTSTGNYGYTF,TGTGCCAGCAGTTCATATCCCAGAACCTCAACAGGAAACTATGGCTACACCTTC
NA,NA,TRBV14,TRBJ1-2,CASSPRAVGGYTF,TGTGCCAGCAGCCCCAGGGCAGTCGGTGGCTACACCTTC
NA,TRBD2,TRBV3-1,TRBJ2-5,CASSQGPAGLAATNEQYF,TGTGCCAGCAGCCAAGGTCCGGCGGGACTAGCGGCGACCAATGAGCAGTACTTC
few,TRBD1,TRBV28,TRBJ1-2,CASRTGGESGYTF,TGTGCCAGCAGAACAGGGGGCGAGAGTGGCTACACCTTC
NA,NA,TRBV18,TRBJ2-7,CASAPGSSYEQYF,TGTGCCAGCGCACCAGGGAGCTCCTACGAGCAGTACTTC
few,NA,TRBV4-2,TRBJ2-5,CASNQQGGEQYF,TGTGCCAGCAACCAACAGGGCGGGGAGCAGTACTTC
NA,TRBD1,TRBV3-1,TRBJ1-1,CASRDRDITEAFF,TGTGCCAGCAGGGACAGGGATATCACTGAAGCTTTCTTT